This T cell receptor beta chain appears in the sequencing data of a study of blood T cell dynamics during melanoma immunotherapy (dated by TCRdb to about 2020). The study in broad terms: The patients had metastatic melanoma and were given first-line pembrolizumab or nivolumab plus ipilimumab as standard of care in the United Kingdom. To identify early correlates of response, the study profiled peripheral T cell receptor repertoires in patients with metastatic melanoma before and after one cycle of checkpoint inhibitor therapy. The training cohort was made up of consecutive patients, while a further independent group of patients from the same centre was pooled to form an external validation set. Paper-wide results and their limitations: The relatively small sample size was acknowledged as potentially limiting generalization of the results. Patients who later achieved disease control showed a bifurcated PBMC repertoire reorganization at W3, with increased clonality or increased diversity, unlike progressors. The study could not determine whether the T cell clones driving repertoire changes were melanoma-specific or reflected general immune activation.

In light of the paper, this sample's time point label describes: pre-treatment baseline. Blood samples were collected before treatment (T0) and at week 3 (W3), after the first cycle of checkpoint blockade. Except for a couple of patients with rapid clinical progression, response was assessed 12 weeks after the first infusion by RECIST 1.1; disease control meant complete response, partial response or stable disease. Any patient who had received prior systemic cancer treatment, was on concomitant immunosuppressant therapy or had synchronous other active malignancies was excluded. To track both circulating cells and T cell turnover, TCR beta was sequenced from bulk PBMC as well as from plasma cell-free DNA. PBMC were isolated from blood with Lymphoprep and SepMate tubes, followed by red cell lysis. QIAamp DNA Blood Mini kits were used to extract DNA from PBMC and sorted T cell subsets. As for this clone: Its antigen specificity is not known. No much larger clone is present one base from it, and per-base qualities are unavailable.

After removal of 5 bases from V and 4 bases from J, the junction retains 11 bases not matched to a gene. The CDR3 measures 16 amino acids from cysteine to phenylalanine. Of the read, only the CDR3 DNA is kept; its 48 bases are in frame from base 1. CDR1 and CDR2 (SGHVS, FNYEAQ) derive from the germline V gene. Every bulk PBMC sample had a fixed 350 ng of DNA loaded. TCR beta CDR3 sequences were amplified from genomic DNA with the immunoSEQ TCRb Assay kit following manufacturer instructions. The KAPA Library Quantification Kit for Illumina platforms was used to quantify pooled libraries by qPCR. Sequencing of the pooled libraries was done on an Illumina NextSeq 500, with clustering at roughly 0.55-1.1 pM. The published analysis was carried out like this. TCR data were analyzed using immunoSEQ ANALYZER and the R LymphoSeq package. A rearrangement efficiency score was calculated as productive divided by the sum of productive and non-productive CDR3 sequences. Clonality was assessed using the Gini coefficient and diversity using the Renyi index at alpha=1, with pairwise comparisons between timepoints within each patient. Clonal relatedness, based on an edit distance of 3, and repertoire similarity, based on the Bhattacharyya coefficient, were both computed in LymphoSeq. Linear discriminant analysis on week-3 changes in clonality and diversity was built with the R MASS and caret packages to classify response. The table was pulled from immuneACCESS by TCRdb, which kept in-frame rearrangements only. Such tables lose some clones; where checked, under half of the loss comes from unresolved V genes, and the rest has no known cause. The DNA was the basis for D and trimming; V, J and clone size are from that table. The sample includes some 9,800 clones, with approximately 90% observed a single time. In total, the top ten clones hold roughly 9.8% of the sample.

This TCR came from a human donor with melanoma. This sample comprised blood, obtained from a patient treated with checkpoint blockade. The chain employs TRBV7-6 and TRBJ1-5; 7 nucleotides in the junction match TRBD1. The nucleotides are TGTGCCAGCAGCCCCGAGGCGGGGACAGTTAATCAGCCCCAGCATTTT. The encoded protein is CASSPEAGTVNQPQHF.